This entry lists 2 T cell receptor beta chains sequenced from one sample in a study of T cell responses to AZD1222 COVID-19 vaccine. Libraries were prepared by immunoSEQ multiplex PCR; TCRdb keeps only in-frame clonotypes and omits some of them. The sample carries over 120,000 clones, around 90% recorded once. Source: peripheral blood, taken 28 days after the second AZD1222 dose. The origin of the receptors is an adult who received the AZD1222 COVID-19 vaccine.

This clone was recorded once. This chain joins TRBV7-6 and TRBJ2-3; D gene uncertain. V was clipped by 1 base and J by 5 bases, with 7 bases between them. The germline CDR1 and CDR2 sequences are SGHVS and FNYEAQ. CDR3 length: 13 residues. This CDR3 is CASSLVPGDTQYF. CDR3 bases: TGTGCCAGCAGCTTAGTGCCCGGAGATACGCAGTATTTT. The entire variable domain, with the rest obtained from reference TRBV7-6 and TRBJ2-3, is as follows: GAGVSQSPRYKVTKRGQDVALRCDPISGHVSLYWYRQALGQGPEFLTYFNYEAQQDKSGLPNDRFSAERPEGSISTLTIQRTEQRDSAMYRCASSLVPGDTQYFGPGTRLTVL.

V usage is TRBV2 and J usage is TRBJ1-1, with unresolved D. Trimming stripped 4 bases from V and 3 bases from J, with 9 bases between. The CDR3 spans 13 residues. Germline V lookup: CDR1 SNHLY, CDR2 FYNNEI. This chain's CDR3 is CASSAWEDTEAFF. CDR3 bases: TGTGCCAGCAGTGCCTGGGAGGACACTGAAGCTTTCTTT.